What follows are 26 T cell receptor beta chains derived from one specimen sequenced in a study of identical twins. TCRdb reprocessed the 5' RACE reads with MiXCR, giving one entry per CDR3 protein. Here the sample spans 220,000 or so distinct CDR3 sequences, 7% being singletons. These records were also assigned to another study, of yellow fever vaccine responses in identical twins.

Sequencing input: memory (CD45RO+) T cells sorted from blood. These TCRs come from a woman in her late teens or twenties in good health.

V gene TRBV20-1 combines with J gene TRBJ2-2, with D possibly called TRBD1 or TRBD2 (5 bases each). Germline-derived CDR1 and CDR2 are DFQATT and SNEGSKA (reference sequence). The CDR3 has 12 amino acids. The ends were cut back, 3 bases at V and 9 bases at J, with 11 bases in the middle. In DNA, the CDR3 is TGCAGTGCTAGGAGGGGAACTCGGGAGCTGTTTTTT. It specifies CSARRGTRELFF.

This clonotype was picked up a small number of times. V gene TRBV12-3 or TRBV12-4 combines with J gene TRBJ2-2; TRBD1 matches 9 bases. The junction had 9 bases not matched to a gene; V was cut back by 6 bases and J by 7 bases. This CDR3 is built from 15 residues. The CDR3 nucleotides are TGTGCCAGCAGACCTGGGACAGGGTCCGTCGGGGAGCTGTTTTTT. This encodes CASRPGTGSVGELFF.

This clonotype was recorded a few times. The genes are TRBV3-1 and TRBJ2-1; 9 nucleotides line up with TRBD1. Germline V CDR1 and CDR2: LGHDT, YNNKEL (reference sequence). CDR3 length equals 15 residues. Unmatched junction bases numbered 5, after V lost 4 bases and J lost 4 bases. CDR3 bases: TGTGCCAGCAGCCTCGGGACAGGGCCGTACAATGAGCAGTTCTTC. Its translation: CASSLGTGPYNEQFF.

There are a few counts of this clonotype. Here the CDR3 DNA reads TGCAGTGCTAGGGCCCTAGCGTCGGATGAGCAGTTCTTC. This gives the protein CSARALASDEQFF. V gene TRBV20-1 combines with J gene TRBJ2-1; weak D call: TRBD2 (6 bases). V dropped 3 bases and J dropped 8 bases, with 14 bases sitting between them. CDR3 length: 13 residues. CDR1 and CDR2 (germline): DFQATT, SNEGSKA (reference sequence).

The rearrangement uses TRBV7-2 and TRBJ2-2; D not resolved. The CDR3 contains 11 residues. Trimming removed 6 bases from V and 8 bases from J, with 7 bases in between. Per the germline V gene, CDR1 is SGHTA and CDR2 is FQGNSA. The CDR3 reads CASRALGELFF. Here the CDR3 DNA reads TGTGCCAGCAGAGCTCTGGGGGAGCTGTTTTTT.

In this sample, this clonotype turned up a few times. This rearrangement joins TRBV18 to TRBJ2-1, with unresolved D. CDR3 length: 14 residues. V was pared by 6 bases and J by 7 bases, with 16 bases between. CDR1 is KGHSH and CDR2 is LQKENI in the germline V gene. CDR3 in amino acids: CASSPKTATNEQFF. Here the CDR3 DNA reads TGTGCCAGCTCTCCCAAGACGGCGACGAATGAGCAGTTCTTC.

The table lists this clonotype with many counts. The chain is built from TRBV12-3 or TRBV12-4 and TRBJ1-5; no clear D. The V end was cut by 5 bases, the J end by 0 bases, with 5 bases between. CDR3 size: 13 residues. CDR3 DNA sequence: TGTGCCAGCAGTATAGATAGCAATCAGCCCCAGCATTTT. As protein: CASSIDSNQPQHF.

This chain joins TRBV19 and TRBJ1-2; D remains unclear. CDR3 length: 12 amino acids. Germline CDR1 is LNHDA and CDR2 is SQIVND (reference sequence). Trimming pared 7 bases from V and 2 bases from J, leaving 8 bases between. CDR3 region: CASIARNYGYTF. In DNA, the CDR3 is TGTGCCAGTATCGCCCGGAACTATGGCTACACCTTC.

This chain links TRBV25-1 with TRBJ1-2, with D perhaps TRBD1 (6 bases). The CDR3 extends over 14 amino acids. The ends were cut back, 0 bases at V and 4 bases at J, with 9 bases in the middle. Germline V CDR1 and CDR2: MGHDK, SYGVNS. Here the CDR3 DNA reads TGTGCCAGCAGTGAATATCAGGGGAGCTATGGCTACACCTTC. It specifies CASSEYQGSYGYTF.

This clonotype was picked up a small number of times. The gene calls are TRBV9 and TRBJ2-5, with D perhaps TRBD1 or TRBD2 (6 bases each). CDR3 length: 17 residues. The germline V gene encodes CDR1 SGDLS and CDR2 YYNGEE. Trimming cost V 4 bases and J 1 base, with 20 bases left between them. The CDR3 nucleotides are TGTGCCAGCAGCTCCGGACTCCCCGGGGGCAGCCAAGAGACCCAGTACTTC. This gives the protein CASSSGLPGGSQETQYF.

This clonotype came up many times. The chain recombines TRBV2 with TRBJ2-7, with 14 bases lining up with TRBD2. Germline loops: CDR1 SNHLY, CDR2 FYNNEI. Losses at the gene ends were 6 bases for V and 6 bases for J; bases not matched to a gene: 4. CDR3 length equals 14 residues. The CDR3 sequence is CASRIGLAGGEQYF. In nucleotides, the CDR3 is TGTGCCAGCAGGATAGGACTAGCGGGAGGCGAGCAGTACTTC.

This clonotype was counted a few times. The chain is built from TRBV10-1 and TRBJ2-5, with TRBD1 identical over 10 bases. CDR3 length equals 15 residues. J was trimmed by 2 bases and V by 5 bases; bases with no gene match: 5. The germline gives CDR1 WNHNN, CDR2 SYGVQD (reference sequence). DNA of the CDR3: TGCGCCAGCAGTAAGGACAGGGGGTTGCAAGAGACCCAGTACTTC. Protein sequence: CASSKDRGLQETQYF.

This clonotype was detected only a few times. V and J are TRBV6-8 and TRBJ2-3; D call uncertain. This CDR3 comprises 15 residues. Trimming pared 11 bases from V and 2 bases from J, leaving 20 bases between. From germline, CDR1 is MNHGY and CDR2 SAAAGT. CDR3 nucleotides: TGTGCCTGTTCGGAGACAAATCCCGCCACAGATACGCAGTATTTT. Its protein is CACSETNPATDTQYF.

The genes are TRBV20-1 and TRBJ1-1; the D is unclear. Per germline, CDR1 DFQATT and CDR2 SNEGSKA (reference sequence). The V gene lost 5 bases and the J gene lost 1 base, with 14 bases spanning the gap. This CDR3 has 14 residues. CDR3 protein: CSASPQGENTEAFF. CDR3 coding DNA: TGCAGTGCTTCGCCCCAAGGAGAGAACACTGAAGCTTTCTTT.

This chain joins TRBV4-2 and TRBJ2-3; D is uncertain. CDR3 size: 12 residues. V lost 2 bases, J lost 7 bases, and 7 bases lay in between. Per germline, CDR1 LGHNA and CDR2 YNFKEQ. DNA of the CDR3: TGTGCCAGCAGCCAAACCGTAAATACGCAGTATTTT. It encodes CASSQTVNTQYF.

V usage is TRBV11-1 and J usage is TRBJ2-1, with 15 bases that match TRBD2. V shed 5 bases and J 1 base; nucleotides not matched to a gene: 6. The CDR3 totals 18 residues. Per germline, CDR1 SGHAT and CDR2 FQDESV (reference sequence). For the CDR3, the DNA is TGTGCCAGCAGCCGGGGACTAGCGGGAGGCCGGTCCTACAATGAGCAGTTCTTC. Translated: CASSRGLAGGRSYNEQFF.

V and J are TRBV9 and TRBJ1-4; 9 bases map to TRBD1. The germline V gene encodes CDR1 SGDLS and CDR2 YYNGEE. The CDR3 has 14 amino acids. Losses at the gene ends were 4 bases for V and 4 bases for J; bases not matched to a gene: 2. CDR3 nucleotides: TGTGCCAGCAGCCTGGGACAGGGTAATGAAAAACTGTTTTTT. Its protein is CASSLGQGNEKLFF.

This clonotype was seen a few times. The rearrangement links TRBV7-3 to TRBJ2-1, with D perhaps matching TRBD1 (6 bases). The CDR3 is 13 amino acids. V was pared by 8 bases and J by 9 bases, with 17 bases between. The germline V gene has CDR1 SGHTA and CDR2 FQGTGA. CDR3 coding DNA: TGTGCCAGCGGAAGGGGAAAGGACAGTGAGCAGTTCTTC. Translated: CASGRGKDSEQFF.

J is TRBJ2-3 and V is TRBV20-1, with D possibly being TRBD2 (5 bases). V lost 5 bases and J 2 bases, leaving 11 bases between the germline ends. The germline V gene encodes CDR1 DFQATT and CDR2 SNEGSKA (reference sequence). The CDR3 has 13 residues. As DNA, the CDR3 is TGCAGTGCTGTAGAGGGAATCACAGATACGCAGTATTTT. Translating it yields CSAVEGITDTQYF.

The chain combines TRBV2 with TRBJ2-2; 12 positions match TRBD1. The V gene end was trimmed by 5 bases and the J gene end by 7 bases; junction bases not matched to a gene: 5. Per the germline V gene, CDR1 is SNHLY and CDR2 is FYNNEI. The CDR3 runs 15 residues. The CDR3 nucleotides are TGTGCCAGCAGTCCGGGACAGGGGGCTTTCGGGGAGCTGTTTTTT. Protein sequence: CASSPGQGAFGELFF.

A few counts support this clonotype. The genes are TRBV27 and TRBJ2-4; TRBD2 aligns across 7 bases. The germline V gene encodes CDR1 MNHEY and CDR2 SMNVEV (reference sequence). CDR3 length equals 16 residues. CDR3 in DNA: TGTAATGGGGGGGACCTGGAACCCCCAGCCAAAAACATTCAGTACTTC. Its protein product is CNGGDLEPPAKNIQYF.

This clonotype showed up just a few times. V is TRBV7-3 and J is TRBJ2-3; 7 bases map to TRBD1. This CDR3 contains 16 residues. V lost 5 bases to trimming and J lost 1 base; unmatched junction nucleotides: 9. The germline gives CDR1 SGHTA, CDR2 FQGTGA. CDR3 sequence (DNA): TGTGCCAGCAGCCCCTCACAGGGGAAGGGCACAGATACGCAGTATTTT. Protein product: CASSPSQGKGTDTQYF.

The V call is TRBV27, the J call TRBJ1-1, with 7 bases matching TRBD1. Germline-derived CDR1 and CDR2 are MNHEY and SMNVEV (reference sequence). This CDR3 region has 15 residues. The trim removed 2 bases at V and 3 bases at J, leaving 6 bases unmatched. CDR3 DNA sequence: TGTGCCAGCAGTTTAAGGCCAGGGGGATACACTGAAGCTTTCTTT. Amino acids: CASSLRPGGYTEAFF.

The CDR3 loop is CASRPTGVTGELFF. CDR3 sequence (DNA): TGTGCCAGCAGGCCCACCGGGGTGACCGGGGAGCTGTTTTTT. This sequence joins TRBV28 and TRBJ2-2; weak D call: TRBD2 (5 bases). V lost 6 bases, J lost 5 bases, and 13 bases lay in between. The V gene's germline CDR1 is MDHEN and CDR2 SYDVKM. This CDR3 is 14 amino acids long.

The sample holds many counts of this clonotype. The V call is TRBV6-1, the J call TRBJ1-1, with a tentative D call TRBD1 (6 bases). The germline V gene has CDR1 MNHNS and CDR2 SASEGT. The CDR3 sequence is 14 residues long. V lost 6 bases, J lost 4 bases, and 15 bases lay in between. CDR3 nucleotide sequence: TGTGCCAGCAGACCACGGACAGATGTCACTGAAGCTTTCTTT. Amino acid sequence: CASRPRTDVTEAFF.

This clonotype appeared a few times. The rearrangement links TRBV5-1 to TRBJ2-5; 16 positions agree with TRBD2. V gave up 3 bases and J gave up 3 bases; unmatched junction bases: 5. Germline assignment: CDR1 SGHRS and CDR2 YFSETQ. CDR3 length: 17 amino acids. As DNA, the CDR3 is TGCGCCAGCAGCTATTTTGGGACTAGCGGGGGGGAAGAGACCCAGTACTTC. Translated: CASSYFGTSGGEETQYF.